This entry lists 26 T cell receptor beta chains sequenced from one sample in a study of T cell changes during pregnancy in multiple sclerosis. The table came from immunoSEQ multiplex PCR; TCRdb's copy has only in-frame clones and leaves some out. The data hold about 100,000 clones, with 90% to 95% observed a single time. The sequencing used peripheral blood, collected before pregnancy. The receptors derive from a female donor with multiple sclerosis, enrolled in a pregnancy study.

The chain combines TRBV19 with TRBJ1-2, with 9 positions matching TRBD1. The CDR3 is 15 amino acids. Germline CDR1 is LNHDA and CDR2 is SQIVND (reference sequence). Trimming at V came to 2 bases and at J to 9 bases, leaving 10 bases not matched to a gene. CDR3 region: CASSIPKGQGGRYTF. In DNA form, the CDR3 reads TGTGCCAGTAGTATACCTAAGGGACAGGGAGGACGCTACACCTTC.

This clone has only a few counts. The chain joins TRBV4-1 to TRBJ1-1; weak D call: TRBD1 (5 bases). There are 15 residues in the CDR3. Trimming shortened V by 4 bases and J by 1 base, and 13 bases separated the two germline ends. Looked up from germline, CDR1 is MGHRA and CDR2 is YSYEKL. Here the CDR3 reads CASSLSGGGNTEAFF. CDR3 in DNA: TGCGCCAGCAGCCTCTCCGGGGGGGGGAACACTGAAGCTTTCTTT.

The V call is TRBV7-9, the J call TRBJ1-2; 8 bases align to TRBD1. CDR3 length: 16 amino acids. V shed 6 bases, J shed 4 bases, and the junction held 13 bases outside the gene matches. Germline V gives CDR1 SEHNR, CDR2 FQNEAQ (reference sequence). CDR3 DNA: TGTGCCAGCAGTTACTCACCCGACAGGGGACGCTATGGCTACACCTTC. Its translation: CASSYSPDRGRYGYTF.

V gene TRBV4-1 combines with J gene TRBJ2-5, with a weak D call TRBD2 (5 bases). Germline V gene data show CDR1 as MGHRA and CDR2 as YSYEKL. V was trimmed by 1 base and J by 1 base, leaving 16 bases between them. There are 17 residues in the CDR3. The CDR3 spells CASSQGTSLARQETQYF. CDR3 sequence (DNA): TGCGCCAGCAGCCAAGGAACTAGTCTTGCTCGCCAAGAGACCCAGTACTTC.

The rearrangement joins TRBV19 to TRBJ1-1; the D is unclear. CDR3 size: 13 residues. The V end was cut by 10 bases, the J end by 1 base, with 13 bases between. Germline-derived CDR1 and CDR2 are LNHDA and SQIVND (reference sequence). As DNA, the CDR3 is TGTGCCACCTCGTTTAGCCAGAACACTGAAGCTTTCTTT. Translating gives CATSFSQNTEAFF.

The CDR3 DNA reads as TGTGCCAGCAGACGTCCGGGACTAGCGAGCGGGGAGCTGTTTTTT. Residues: CASRRPGLASGELFF. The J gene is TRBJ2-2, the V gene TRBV7-2; 10 nucleotides line up with TRBD2. Germline CDR1 SGHTA, CDR2 FQGNSA. V trimming: 6 bases; J trimming: 7 bases; junction bases outside the gene matches: 8. This CDR3 has 15 amino acids.

The DNA for the CDR3 is TGTGCCAGCAGCCTCGGGGTCGTTACCGAGCAGTACTTC. It is translated as CASSLGVVTEQYF. V and J are TRBV14 and TRBJ2-7, with a weak D call TRBD2 (5 bases). Trimming removed 4 bases at V and 6 bases at J, with 13 bases between. The germline gives CDR1 SGHDN, CDR2 FVKESK. There are 13 residues in the CDR3.

The genes are TRBV30 and TRBJ2-1, with a possible D match to TRBD1 (6 bases). V lost 2 bases, J lost 0 bases, and 11 bases lay in between. Germline V gene data show CDR1 as GTSNPN and CDR2 as SVGIG (reference sequence). This CDR3 has 15 residues. The CDR3 DNA reads as TGTGCCTGGAGTTACAGGGTGAGCTCCTACAATGAGCAGTTCTTC. This translates into CAWSYRVSSYNEQFF.

This clone appeared a single time. CDR3 in DNA: TGCAGCGTTGGGCCCCTCAGGGGGCGAATGTACAATGAGCAGTTCTTC. Protein: CSVGPLRGRMYNEQFF. The rearrangement joins TRBV29-1 to TRBJ2-1; 8 nucleotides line up with TRBD1. The CDR3 loop spans 16 amino acids. The V gene's germline CDR1 is SQVTM and CDR2 ANQGSEA. The trim removed 4 bases at V and 4 bases at J, leaving 12 bases unmatched.

In this sample, this clone turned up a few times. The chain links TRBV27 to TRBJ1-1, with a possible D match to TRBD1 (5 bases). Trimming pared 0 bases from V and 1 base from J, leaving 9 bases between. The V gene's germline CDR1 is MNHEY and CDR2 SMNVEV (reference sequence). The CDR3 extends over 15 amino acids. CDR3 region: CASSLSAGGNTEAFF. CDR3 sequence (DNA): TGTGCCAGCAGTTTATCCGCCGGGGGGAACACTGAAGCTTTCTTT.

This chain uses TRBV6-1 with TRBJ2-7; 7 bases match TRBD1. The CDR3 sequence is 15 residues long. V lost 5 bases to trimming and J lost 3 bases; unmatched junction nucleotides: 10. Germline-derived CDR1 and CDR2 are MNHNS and SASEGT. In DNA, the CDR3 is TGTGCCAGCAGTACTCCGGGACAGATGAACTACGAGCAGTACTTC. It encodes CASSTPGQMNYEQYF.

The table lists this clone with a count of one. V and J are TRBV7-2 and TRBJ2-1; 14 nucleotides align to TRBD2. J was trimmed by 8 bases and V by 5 bases; bases with no gene match: 8. This CDR3 has 16 amino acids. CDR1 and CDR2 (germline): SGHTA, FQGNSA. CDR3 sequence: CASSPGTSGSLDEQFF. The DNA for the CDR3 is TGTGCCAGCAGCCCGGGGACTAGCGGGAGCTTAGATGAGCAGTTCTTC.

The chain recombines TRBV5-6 with TRBJ2-7; no clear D gene. The CDR3 loop spans 15 amino acids. Trimming left V 3 bases short and J 3 bases short, with 16 bases between. Germline V gives CDR1 SGHDT, CDR2 YYEEEE. DNA for the CDR3: TGTGCCAGCAGCTCCCCCCGAGCCCTAGTCTACGAGCAGTACTTC. Protein: CASSSPRALVYEQYF.

The chain recombines TRBV9 with TRBJ1-1, with TRBD1 as a possible D gene (6 bases). The germline gives CDR1 SGDLS, CDR2 YYNGEE. The V gene lost 4 bases and the J gene lost 1 base, with 11 bases spanning the gap. The CDR3 has 14 amino acids. CDR3 sequence reads: CASSPTRGNTEAFF. The CDR3 DNA is TGTGCCAGCAGCCCAACCAGGGGGAACACTGAAGCTTTCTTT.

This rearrangement joins TRBV11-2 to TRBJ1-1; TRBD1 might be the D (5 bases). Germline values: CDR1 SGHAT, CDR2 FQNNGV. V was shortened by 5 bases and J by 7 bases, with 17 bases between the two germline ends. The CDR3 contains 14 residues. The CDR3 DNA reads as TGTGCCAGCAGCCCAGGGTTAGTCTCCGGTGAAGCTTTCTTT. Its translation: CASSPGLVSGEAFF. The full variable domain, rest sourced from reference TRBV11-2 and TRBJ1-1, is EAGVAQSPRYKIIEKRQSVAFWCNPISGHATLYWYQQILGQGPKLLIQFQNNGVVDDSQLPKDRFSAERLKGVDSTLKIQPAKLEDSAVYLCASSPGLVSGEAFFGQGTRLTVV.

The J gene is TRBJ2-3, the V gene TRBV9; 10 bases fit TRBD1. CDR3 size: 19 residues. With V trimmed by 0 bases and J by 0 bases, 10 bases remained unmatched. The V gene's germline CDR1 is SGDLS and CDR2 YYNGEE. CDR3 nucleotides: TGTGCCAGCAGCGTAGGAATGGGACAGGGGACTACTAGCACAGATACGCAGTATTTT. Its protein product is CASSVGMGQGTTSTDTQYF.

J is TRBJ1-1 and V is TRBV5-4; D gene uncertain. Germline V CDR1 and CDR2: SGHNT, YYREEE (reference sequence). The CDR3 sequence is 14 residues long. With 4 bases removed from V and 0 bases from J, the gap between germline ends came to 10 bases. The CDR3 DNA is TGTGCCAGCAGCCCCCAGAGGGTGAACACTGAAGCTTTCTTT. Its translation: CASSPQRVNTEAFF.

The V call is TRBV9, the J call TRBJ2-1; TRBD2 matches at 12 bases. CDR1 and CDR2 from the germline V gene are SGDLS and YYNGEE. J gave up 10 bases and V 0 bases, and 20 bases lay outside the gene matches. The CDR3 spans 20 residues. CDR3 sequence: CASSVVPAQTSGSRMGEQFF. The CDR3 nucleotides read TGTGCCAGCAGCGTAGTCCCCGCCCAGACTAGCGGGAGTAGGATGGGGGAGCAGTTCTTC.

The chain has TRBV10-1 and TRBJ2-7; D perhaps matches TRBD1 (6 bases). The germline CDR1 and CDR2 sequences are WNHNN and SYGVQD (reference sequence). The length of the CDR3 is 15 residues. V gave up 2 bases and J gave up 6 bases, with 17 bases separating them. CDR3 in DNA: TGCGCCAGCAGTGAGAAGAGGCAGGGGTTGGGCGAGCAGTACTTC. As protein: CASSEKRQGLGEQYF.

This clone is a singleton in its sample. The chain combines TRBV18 with TRBJ2-2; 9 bases are shared with TRBD1. CDR1 and CDR2 from the germline V gene are KGHSH and LQKENI. This CDR3 comprises 18 residues. Trimming removed 2 bases from V and 6 bases from J; junction bases left unmatched: 13. CDR3 region: CASSPAGTGTGKAGELFF. In DNA, the CDR3 is TGTGCCAGCTCACCAGCGGGGACCGGGACAGGGAAGGCCGGGGAGCTGTTTTTT.

The chain uses TRBV18 and TRBJ2-3; 7 bases map to TRBD1. Losses at the gene ends were 3 bases for V and 6 bases for J; bases not matched to a gene: 3. The length of the CDR3 is 13 residues. Germline V gives CDR1 KGHSH, CDR2 LQKENI. CDR3 coding DNA: TGTGCCAGCTCACCGCAGGACAGGGATACGCAGTATTTT. Translating it yields CASSPQDRDTQYF.

The V call is TRBV28, the J call TRBJ2-1, with 8 bases that match TRBD2. V lost 6 bases and J lost 3; bases outside the gene matches: 13. Germline CDR1 and CDR2: MDHEN and SYDVKM. This CDR3 region has 17 residues. As DNA, the CDR3 is TGTGCCAGCAGCGGAACCATAGCGGGAATTAGCTACAATGAGCAGTTCTTC. It specifies CASSGTIAGISYNEQFF.

The genes are TRBV7-8 and TRBJ2-7, with 9 bases matching TRBD2. V was pared by 5 bases and J by 1 base, with 9 bases of the junction left unmatched. Germline V gives CDR1 SGHVS, CDR2 FQNEAQ. The CDR3 has 16 residues. This chain's CDR3 is CASSPSRRGGSYEQYF. The CDR3 DNA reads as TGTGCCAGCAGCCCTTCTAGGCGGGGGGGTTCCTACGAGCAGTACTTC.

This chain links TRBV4-1 with TRBJ2-7, with TRBD2 matching over 9 bases. Germline V gives CDR1 MGHRA, CDR2 YSYEKL. The CDR3 is made up of 16 amino acids. V shed 2 bases and J 3 bases; nucleotides not matched to a gene: 8. The CDR3 protein is CASSQPFRLADYEQYF. The CDR3 DNA is TGCGCCAGCAGCCAACCCTTTCGACTAGCGGACTACGAGCAGTACTTC.

This clone was observed a single time. Other DNA variants within this sample encode the same CDR3. J is TRBJ2-1 and V is TRBV19, with D possibly being TRBD1 (7 bases). The CDR3 sequence is 12 residues long. Germline loops: CDR1 LNHDA, CDR2 SQIVND (reference sequence). The V gene lost 8 bases and the J gene lost 4 bases, with 9 bases spanning the gap. The DNA for the CDR3 is TGTGCCAGTTCAGGGGGGTACAATGAGCAGTTCTTC. It yields the protein CASSGGYNEQFF.

The rearrangement links TRBV5-6 to TRBJ2-7; TRBD2 matches at 11 bases. The trim removed 0 bases at V and 3 bases at J, leaving 8 bases unmatched. Germline lookup yields CDR1 SGHDT and CDR2 YYEEEE. The CDR3 consists of 17 residues. The chain's CDR3 is CASSLGGFSGRVYEQYF. The CDR3 DNA reads as TGTGCCAGCAGCTTGGGAGGGTTTAGCGGGAGGGTCTACGAGCAGTACTTC.